These 17 T cell receptor beta chains originate from one sample sequenced in a study of regulatory T cells in long-lasting Graves disease. In building TCR beta libraries, iRepertoire HTBI primers were used together with Arm-PCR of CDR3 regions. TCRdb used MiXCR to reprocess the multiplex PCR reads, holding one entry per CDR3 protein. The table shows 350,000 to 550,000 distinct CDR3 sequences, with 15% occurring only once. Time point: newly diagnosed GD, antithyroid drugs for less than 3 months. Extracted RNA from PBMCs served as the source of the TCR library. These data are also associated with another study on T cells in Graves' hyperthyroidism and ophthalmopathy.

The material was peripheral blood mononuclear cells (PBMCs), obtained at new diagnosis, from a patient treated with antithyroid drugs. The source is a woman in her thirties with Graves disease.

Many counts were recorded for this clonotype. DNA for the CDR3: TGTGCCAGCAGTGCCCCGTGGAGGGTCGGTGAAAAACTGTTTTTT. It specifies CASSAPWRVGEKLFF. The rearrangement links TRBV12-3 or TRBV12-4 to TRBJ1-4; D unclear. Trimming took 5 bases from V and 7 from J, leaving 17 bases between them. The CDR3 loop spans 15 amino acids.

This clonotype has just a few counts. The chain uses TRBV4-1 and TRBJ2-5; 7 bases line up with TRBD2. CDR3 length: 16 amino acids. CDR1 and CDR2 from the germline V gene are MGHRA and YSYEKL. After removal of 0 bases from V and 5 bases from J, the junction contained 9 bases not matched to a gene. CDR3 protein: CASSQDPGGSRETQYF. For the CDR3, the DNA is TGCGCCAGCAGCCAAGATCCGGGCGGGAGCCGGGAGACCCAGTACTTC.

This clonotype was seen a few times. A much more abundant neighbour one base away suggests this may be a read error. V is TRBV3-1 and J is TRBJ2-1; 8 bases line up with TRBD2. The CDR3 length is 16 residues. The germline gives CDR1 LGHDT, CDR2 YNNKEL (reference sequence). J lost 4 bases, V lost 0 bases, and 5 bases had no gene match. In DNA, the CDR3 is TGTGCCAGCAGCCAAGAACCGAGACTAGCGTACAATGAGCAGTTCTTC. It specifies CASSQEPRLAYNEQFF.

Concerning this clonotype itself: A much larger clone sits a single nucleotide away, making a read error possible. This rearrangement joins TRBV20-1 to TRBJ2-5; 8 bases fit TRBD2. The CDR3 totals 15 residues. The germline V gene has CDR1 DFQATT and CDR2 SNEGSKA (reference sequence). V was clipped by 7 bases and J by 5 bases; unmatched bases: 15. The CDR3 DNA is TGCAGTGTTAGGACTAGCAGGAGGGATAGTGAGACCCAGTACTTC. It encodes CSVRTSRRDSETQYF.

This clonotype was counted between two and nine times. The rearrangement links TRBV20-1 to TRBJ2-5; TRBD1 matches 8 bases. V trimming: 5 bases; J trimming: 7 bases; junction bases outside the gene matches: 12. This CDR3 spans 14 amino acids. Germline lookup yields CDR1 DFQATT and CDR2 SNEGSKA (reference sequence). For the CDR3, the DNA is TGCAGTGCTGGTGGGACAGGAGGCCGGGGGACCCAGTACTTC. This encodes CSAGGTGGRGTQYF.

This sequence joins TRBV6-2 or TRBV6-3 and TRBJ2-5; 8 bases agree with TRBD2. V was clipped by 6 bases and J by 4 bases; unmatched bases: 19. The CDR3 sequence is 18 residues long. CDR1 is MNHEY, CDR2 SVGEGT, per germline. CDR3 protein: CASSSLGREAYGGETQYF. The DNA of the CDR3 is TGTGCCAGCAGCTCGTTGGGGCGGGAGGCCTACGGAGGAGAGACCCAGTACTTC.

Ten or more counts support this clonotype. V usage is TRBV14 and J usage is TRBJ2-5; 12 nucleotides match TRBD2. This CDR3 is built from 19 residues. Germline-derived CDR1 and CDR2 are SGHDN and FVKESK. V lost 3 bases, J lost 4 bases, and 15 bases stayed unmatched. The DNA of the CDR3 is TGTGCCAGCAGCCAGCTTACCCTGGAGACTAGCGGGAGTGGAGAGACCCAGTACTTC. Translated: CASSQLTLETSGSGETQYF.

V is TRBV29-1 and J is TRBJ2-2, with TRBD2 as a possible D gene (6 bases). The CDR3 runs to 15 residues. Germline loops: CDR1 SQVTM, CDR2 ANQGSEA. V shed 3 bases and J shed 4 bases, with 15 bases lying between them. The CDR3 here is CSVEISSGGTGELFF. The CDR3 DNA reads as TGCAGCGTTGAGATATCCTCCGGGGGCACCGGGGAGCTGTTTTTT.

This clonotype was recorded a few times. CDR3 amino acids: CAWEQGLPGGYTF. The CDR3 bases are TGTGCCTGGGAGCAGGGCCTCCCGGGTGGCTACACCTTC. The chain uses TRBV30 and TRBJ1-2; D may be TRBD1 (5 bases). The germline CDR1 and CDR2 sequences are GTSNPN and SVGIG (reference sequence). The CDR3 consists of 13 residues. Trimming removed 5 bases at V and 7 bases at J, with 17 bases between. Combining the CDR3 with reference TRBV30 and TRBJ1-2 gives the whole variable domain SQTIHQWPATLVQPVGSPLSLECTVEGTSNPNLYWYRQAAGRGLQLLFYSVGIGQISSEVPQNLSASRPQDRQFILSSKKLLLSDSGFYLCAWEQGLPGGYTFGSGTRLTVV.

This clonotype was recorded at least ten times. The genes are TRBV3-1 and TRBJ2-1; D is unresolved. CDR1 LGHDT and CDR2 YNNKEL come from the germline V gene (reference sequence). Trimming stripped 2 bases from V and 7 bases from J, with 6 bases between. This CDR3 spans 12 amino acids. The CDR3: CASSQNGNEQFF. The CDR3 DNA sequence: TGTGCCAGCAGCCAAAATGGGAATGAGCAGTTCTTC.

The chain joins TRBV11-3 to TRBJ2-5; TRBD1 or TRBD2 may be the D gene (6 bases each). V lost 3 bases to trimming and J lost 5 bases, with 16 bases between them. The germline V gene has CDR1 SGHNT and CDR2 YENEEA. CDR3 length: 15 amino acids. The CDR3 nucleotides are TGTGCCAGCAGCTTGACGGGGGCGGTGGGCGAGACCCAGTACTTC. It codes for CASSLTGAVGETQYF.

In its sample, this clonotype was seen many times. The chain has TRBV30 and TRBJ2-3, with a weak D call TRBD2 (7 bases). The CDR3 is 18 amino acids. Germline V lookup: CDR1 GTSNPN, CDR2 SVGIG (reference sequence). V was trimmed by 2 bases and J by 6 bases, leaving 27 bases between them. The chain's CDR3 is CAWSLKTLGGGSRDTQYF. CDR3 sequence (DNA): TGTGCCTGGAGTCTTAAAACCCTGGGGGGCGGGAGTAGGGATACGCAGTATTTT.

This clonotype was seen ten or more times. The chain links TRBV15 to TRBJ2-5; TRBD2 aligns across 13 bases. CDR1 is LNHNV and CDR2 is YYDKDF in the germline V gene (reference sequence). The CDR3 sequence is 17 residues long. V lost 7 bases and J lost 5; bases outside the gene matches: 13. CDR3 in amino acids: CATISILAGGPWETQYF. The CDR3 DNA follows: TGTGCCACCATCAGTATACTAGCGGGAGGGCCGTGGGAGACCCAGTACTTC.

This clonotype was seen repeatedly, ten times or more. The V call is TRBV6-2 or TRBV6-3, the J call TRBJ2-7; TRBD2 agrees at 7 bases. Trimming took 0 bases from V and 3 from J; bases not matched to a gene: 5. CDR1 and CDR2 from the germline V gene are MNHEY and SVGEGT. There are 15 residues in the CDR3. CDR3 nucleotides: TGTGCCAGCAGTTACTCGACGGGAGGAATCTACGAGCAGTACTTC. Translating gives CASSYSTGGIYEQYF.

This clonotype appeared a few times. The genes are TRBV5-1 and TRBJ2-6, with TRBD2 identical over 7 bases. This CDR3 has 16 amino acids. Germline V gene data show CDR1 as SGHRS and CDR2 as YFSETQ. V dropped 3 bases and J dropped 3; count of bases not matched to a gene: 6. The CDR3 DNA follows: TGCGCCAGCAGCTCGTTAGCGGGTCTTGGGGCCAACGTCCTGACTTTC. This encodes CASSSLAGLGANVLTF.

This clonotype has more than one count but fewer than ten. V and J are TRBV29-1 and TRBJ1-1, with D unresolved. This CDR3 has 15 residues. Trimming removed 5 bases at V and 0 bases at J, with 16 bases between. Germline CDR1 reads SQVTM; CDR2 reads ANQGSEA. The CDR3 bases are TGCAGCGTTCCCATTTCCCGAAACATGAACACTGAAGCTTTCTTT. Translating it yields CSVPISRNMNTEAFF.

In its sample, this clonotype was seen many times. V usage is TRBV11-3 and J usage is TRBJ2-3; D might be TRBD2 (5 bases). From germline, CDR1 is SGHNT and CDR2 YENEEA. The CDR3 is made up of 15 amino acids. Trimming took 5 bases from V and 0 from J, leaving 12 bases between them. The CDR3 region is CASSPRTFSTDTQYF. The CDR3 coding sequence is TGTGCCAGCAGCCCTCGGACTTTTAGCACAGATACGCAGTATTTT.